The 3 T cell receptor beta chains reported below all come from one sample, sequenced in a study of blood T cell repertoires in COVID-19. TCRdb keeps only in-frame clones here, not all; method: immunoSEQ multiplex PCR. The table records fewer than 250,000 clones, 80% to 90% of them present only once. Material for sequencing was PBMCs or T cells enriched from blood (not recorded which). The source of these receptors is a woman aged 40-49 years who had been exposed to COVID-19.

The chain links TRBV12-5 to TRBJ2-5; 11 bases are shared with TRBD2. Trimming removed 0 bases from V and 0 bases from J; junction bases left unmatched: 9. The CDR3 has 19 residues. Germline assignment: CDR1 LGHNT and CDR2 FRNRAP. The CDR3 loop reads CASGLVLAGAPNYQETQYF. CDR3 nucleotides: TGTGCTAGTGGTTTGGTACTAGCGGGGGCCCCTAATTACCAAGAGACCCAGTACTTC.

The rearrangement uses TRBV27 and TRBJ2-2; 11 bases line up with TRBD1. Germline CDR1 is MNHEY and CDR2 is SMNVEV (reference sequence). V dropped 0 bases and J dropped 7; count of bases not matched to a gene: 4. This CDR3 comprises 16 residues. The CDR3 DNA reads TGTGCCAGCAGTTTATCCGGGACAGGGGGACACGGGGAGCTGTTTTTT. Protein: CASSLSGTGGHGELFF.

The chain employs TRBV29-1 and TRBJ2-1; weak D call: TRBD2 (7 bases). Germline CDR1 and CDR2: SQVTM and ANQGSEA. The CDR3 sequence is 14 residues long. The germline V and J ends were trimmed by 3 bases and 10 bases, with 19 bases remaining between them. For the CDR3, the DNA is TGCAGCGTTGATGGTCGGGACGGGGGGCGGGAGCAGTTCTTC. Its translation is CSVDGRDGGREQFF.